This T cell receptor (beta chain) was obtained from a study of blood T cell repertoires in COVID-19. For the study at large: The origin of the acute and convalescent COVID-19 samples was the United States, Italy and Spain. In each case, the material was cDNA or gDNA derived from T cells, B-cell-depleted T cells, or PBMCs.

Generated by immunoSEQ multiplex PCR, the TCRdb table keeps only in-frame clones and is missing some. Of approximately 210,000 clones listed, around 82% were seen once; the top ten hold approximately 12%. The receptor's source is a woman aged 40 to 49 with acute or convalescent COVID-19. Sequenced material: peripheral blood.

Here the CDR3 reads CASRATGGSYGYTF. CDR3 DNA: TGTGCCAGCAGGGCCACAGGGGGAAGCTATGGCTACACCTTC. V usage is TRBV2 and J usage is TRBJ1-2; 8 bases fit TRBD1. Germline lookup yields CDR1 SNHLY and CDR2 FYNNEI. The CDR3 extends over 14 amino acids. The V segment lost 6 bases and the J segment 4 bases; nucleotides outside the gene matches: 7.